The 14 T cell receptor beta chains listed next were all sequenced from one sample in a study of shared clonotypes between healthy human individuals. Generated by immunoSEQ multiplex PCR, the TCRdb table keeps only in-frame clones and is missing some. The sample includes 2 million to 2.5 million clones, around 95% of them seen just once. Sequencing was performed on naive CD4+ T cells sorted from blood. Subset: CD45RA+ positively selected. These receptors all come from a man aged 18-30 years in good health.

This sequence joins TRBV28 and TRBJ1-2, with D possibly being TRBD1 (6 bases). V was trimmed by 7 bases and J by 4 bases, leaving 19 bases between them. CDR3 length equals 15 residues. The germline CDR1 and CDR2 sequences are MDHEN and SYDVKM. CDR3 coding DNA: TGTGCCAGCACCAATAACGCGGGGGGCGGCTATGGCTACACCTTC. It is translated as CASTNNAGGGYGYTF.

The chain carries TRBV4-1 and TRBJ2-1; 11 positions agree with TRBD2. The germline gives CDR1 MGHRA, CDR2 YSYEKL. CDR3 length: 16 amino acids. Trimming removed 3 bases from V and 4 bases from J; junction bases left unmatched: 5. The CDR3 sequence: CASSQSLAGAYNEQFF. CDR3 DNA: TGCGCCAGCAGCCAGTCACTAGCGGGAGCTTACAATGAGCAGTTCTTC.

This chain connects TRBV9 to TRBJ2-2; no clear D. This CDR3 region has 12 residues. Germline V gives CDR1 SGDLS, CDR2 YYNGEE. Trimming removed 0 bases at V and 6 bases at J, with 3 bases between. The CDR3 spells CASSVDSGELFF. CDR3 in DNA: TGTGCCAGCAGCGTAGACTCCGGGGAGCTGTTTTTT.

In regard to this clone: Other DNA variants within this sample encode the same CDR3. This chain joins TRBV2 and TRBJ1-2; D remains ambiguous. This CDR3 is built from 13 residues. The V end was cut by 1 base, the J end by 2 bases, with 5 bases between. Germline CDR1 is SNHLY and CDR2 is FYNNEI. The CDR3 loop reads CASSEVGNYGYTF. The CDR3 coding sequence is TGTGCCAGCAGTGAAGTAGGGAACTATGGCTACACCTTC.

This clone was observed once. CDR3: CASTRAWYEQYF. The CDR3, as DNA: TGTGCCAGCACCAGGGCCTGGTACGAGCAGTACTTC. This chain links TRBV6-1 with TRBJ2-7, with D possibly being TRBD1 (5 bases). The CDR3 spans 12 residues. V was cut by 7 bases and J by 4 bases, with 11 bases left in between. Germline V gene sequence: CDR1 MNHNS, CDR2 SASEGT.

The V call is TRBV10-3, the J call TRBJ1-2; 11 bases agree with TRBD1. The CDR3 runs to 14 residues. The germline CDR1 and CDR2 sequences are ENHRY and SYGVKD. Trimming at V came to 4 bases and at J to 7 bases, leaving 5 bases not matched to a gene. CDR3 protein: CAISAGQGASGYTF. In DNA form, the CDR3 reads TGTGCCATCAGTGCCGGACAGGGGGCGAGTGGCTACACCTTC.

The chain links TRBV6-5 to TRBJ2-5; D remains ambiguous. Per the germline V gene, CDR1 is MNHEY and CDR2 is SVGAGI. V gave up 0 bases and J gave up 0 bases, with 11 bases separating them. This CDR3 region has 16 residues. The CDR3 region is CASSYSLAENQETQYF. The CDR3 DNA follows: TGTGCCAGCAGTTACTCGTTGGCGGAGAACCAAGAGACCCAGTACTTC.

CDR3 residues: CASSLASGSLYEQYF. The CDR3 nucleotides are TGTGCCAGCAGCTTAGCCAGCGGGAGTCTCTACGAGCAGTACTTC. V usage is TRBV11-2 and J usage is TRBJ2-7; TRBD2 agrees at 8 bases. The CDR3 extends over 15 amino acids. Trimming cost V 1 base and J 3 bases; bases outside gene matches: 5. CDR1 SGHAT and CDR2 FQNNGV come from the germline V gene.

The V call is TRBV19, the J call TRBJ2-7; the D is unclear. The CDR3 consists of 13 residues. The germline V and J ends were trimmed by 4 bases and 2 bases, with 9 bases remaining between them. Germline loops: CDR1 LNHDA, CDR2 SQIVND (reference sequence). The CDR3 region is CASSKARAYEQYF. CDR3 coding DNA: TGTGCCAGTAGTAAGGCCCGAGCCTACGAGCAGTACTTC. Drawing the rest from reference TRBV19 and TRBJ2-7, the complete variable domain is DGGITQSPKYLFRKEGQNVTLSCEQNLNHDAMYWYRQDPGQGLRLIYYSQIVNDFQKGDIAEGYSVSREKKESFPLTVTSAQKNPTAFYLCASSKARAYEQYFGPGTRLTVT.

This sequence joins TRBV29-1 and TRBJ1-1; TRBD1 is a possible D gene (5 bases). The V end lost 0 bases, the J end lost 6 bases, and 14 bases lay between the germline ends. Germline V CDR1 and CDR2: SQVTM, ANQGSEA. The CDR3 is made up of 14 amino acids. CDR3 DNA: TGCAGCGTTGAAGATGGAACCTTGGGGGCTGAAGCTTTCTTT. Translation gives CSVEDGTLGAEAFF.

The sample holds a few counts of this clone. V gene TRBV18 combines with J gene TRBJ1-5; D may be TRBD1 (5 bases). CDR3 size: 14 residues. V was trimmed by 2 bases and J by 4 bases, leaving 9 bases between them. Germline CDR1 reads KGHSH; CDR2 reads LQKENI. The CDR3 protein is CASSPMGENQPQHF. The CDR3, as DNA: TGTGCCAGCTCACCAATGGGGGAAAATCAGCCCCAGCATTTT. The whole variable domain, remainder taken from reference TRBV18 and TRBJ1-5, is NAGVMQNPRHLVRRRGQEARLRCSPMKGHSHVYWYRQLPEEGLKFMVYLQKENIIDESGMPKERFSAEFPKEGPSILRIQQVVRGDSAAYFCASSPMGENQPQHFGDGTRLSIL.

With regard to this clone: This specimen includes other DNA sequences encoding the same CDR3. The genes are TRBV5-1 and TRBJ2-6; D not certain. The germline gives CDR1 SGHRS, CDR2 YFSETQ. This CDR3 contains 14 residues. V lost 1 base and J lost 0, with 2 bases in between. CDR3 residues: CASSLSSGANVLTF. DNA of the CDR3: TGCGCCAGCAGCTTGTCCTCTGGGGCCAACGTCCTGACTTTC.

The rearrangement joins TRBV23-1 to TRBJ1-6; D call uncertain. TRBV23-1 is an ORF for which the function is uncertain. V lost 4 bases and J 0 bases, leaving 10 bases between the germline ends. The CDR3 length is 16 residues. Here the CDR3 reads CASSLRASSYNSPLHF. In DNA, the CDR3 is TGCGCCAGCAGTCTGAGAGCGAGCTCCTATAATTCACCCCTCCACTTT.

This chain links TRBV6-5 with TRBJ2-1, with TRBD1 matching 7 bases. In germline, CDR1 is MNHEY, CDR2 SVGAGI. The V segment lost 6 bases and the J segment 12 bases; nucleotides outside the gene matches: 8. The CDR3 loop spans 12 amino acids. CDR3 in DNA: TGTGCCAGCAGCTTACAGGGGTCAGGGCAGTTCTTC. It translates to CASSLQGSGQFF.